The 31 T cell receptor beta chains below were found in one sample sequenced in a study of T-cell reconstitution after alpha-beta-depleted transplantation in children. During its preparation, the TCRbeta library received unique molecular identifiers. Each CDR3 protein gets one entry after TCRdb re-called the PCR reads with MiXCR. Altogether approximately 520,000 distinct CDR3 sequences are present, approximately 32% being singletons, with the ten largest covering roughly 2.5%. The sequences come from PBMCs from the stem cell graft donor, collected from the stem cell graft. All receptors derive from a human donor who donated a stem cell graft to a child with aplastic anemia.

The chain is built from TRBV21-1 and TRBJ1-5; TRBD1 is the table's D call, not checked against the DNA. TRBV21-1 has pseudogene status. The CDR3 totals 14 residues. CDR3 region: CASSNKGGNQPQHF. The CDR3 bases are TGTGCCAGCAGCAATAAAGGGGGGAATCAGCCCCAGCATTTT.

The chain links TRBV7-9 to TRBJ1-3, with D possibly TRBD1 on 6 matching bases. The germline V and J ends were trimmed by 5 bases and 3 bases, with 11 bases remaining between them. The CDR3 runs 14 residues. Germline V gene data show CDR1 as SEHNR and CDR2 as FQNEAQ (reference sequence). The CDR3 DNA sequence: TGTGCCAGCAGCCAACAGGGTTTTGGAAACACCATATATTTT. Its translation: CASSQQGFGNTIYF.

This chain uses TRBV6-5 with TRBJ2-2; maybe TRBD2 (5 bases). The V gene's germline CDR1 is MNHEY and CDR2 SVGAGI. This CDR3 comprises 15 residues. V was cut by 2 bases and J by 1 base, with 8 bases left in between. The CDR3 nucleotides read TGTGCCAGCAGTTACGGGAGCTGGAACACCGGGGAGCTGTTTTTT. Amino acids: CASSYGSWNTGELFF.

Only one count was recorded for this clonotype. The chain links TRBV27 to TRBJ2-1; D is perhaps TRBD2 (6 bases). The germline V gene encodes CDR1 MNHEY and CDR2 SMNVEV (reference sequence). Trimming left V 3 bases short and J 2 bases short, with 11 bases between. The CDR3 consists of 15 residues. The chain's CDR3 is CASSFGREAYNEQFF. The CDR3, as DNA: TGTGCCAGCAGTTTTGGGCGGGAAGCCTACAATGAGCAGTTCTTC.

This clonotype occurred a few times. The chain carries TRBV10-3 and TRBJ2-7; the match to TRBD1 covers 11 bases. This CDR3 is 14 amino acids long. V trimming: 6 bases; J trimming: 2 bases; junction bases outside the gene matches: 3. The germline gives CDR1 ENHRY, CDR2 SYGVKD. The CDR3 here is CAISRDRGTYEQYV. The CDR3 DNA follows: TGTGCCATCAGCCGGGACAGGGGGACCTACGAGCAGTACGTC.

The genes are TRBV5-1 and TRBJ2-1; D gene uncertain. The germline gives CDR1 SGHRS, CDR2 YFSETQ. Deletions cut 0 bases from V and 3 bases from J, with 7 bases between. This CDR3 contains 14 residues. Written as DNA, the CDR3 is TGCGCCAGCAGCTTGGCCGAGGTCTACAATGAGCAGTTCTTC. Its protein is CASSLAEVYNEQFF.

This clonotype has more than one count but fewer than ten. The chain uses TRBV12-3 or TRBV12-4 and TRBJ2-4, with 7 bases fitting TRBD1. V lost 7 bases to trimming and J lost 2 bases; unmatched junction nucleotides: 5. CDR3 length: 14 amino acids. CDR3 DNA: TGTGCCAGCACCCTGACAGGGTCCAAAAACATTCAGTACTTC. This translates into CASTLTGSKNIQYF.

The chain joins TRBV20-1 to TRBJ1-4, with TRBD1 matching over 9 bases. The V segment lost 4 bases and the J segment 0 bases; nucleotides outside the gene matches: 9. This CDR3 has 17 amino acids. Looked up from germline, CDR1 is DFQATT and CDR2 is SNEGSKA (reference sequence). As DNA, the CDR3 is TGCAGTGCTATCACGGACAGGGGATCTGCAACTAATGAAAAACTGTTTTTT. Protein: CSAITDRGSATNEKLFF.

V usage is TRBV5-1 and J usage is TRBJ2-7; tentative D call: TRBD1 (5 bases). Deletions cut 0 bases from V and 2 bases from J, with 12 bases between. This CDR3 has 15 residues. In germline, CDR1 is SGHRS, CDR2 YFSETQ. CDR3 nucleotide sequence: TGCGCCAGCAGCTTGGAGGCAGGGTCCGCCTACGAGCAGTACTTC. This encodes CASSLEAGSAYEQYF.

The genes are TRBV6-4 and TRBJ2-1; D is unclear. Trimming took off 2 bases at V and 5 bases at J, with 10 bases between the two ends. This CDR3 contains 14 residues. CDR1 MRHNA and CDR2 SNTAGT come from the germline V gene. Here the CDR3 DNA reads TGTGCCAGCAGTGACGGTATCTCAGACAATGAGCAGTTCTTC. Its protein product is CASSDGISDNEQFF.

This clonotype was counted a few times. The V and J genes are TRBV20-1 and TRBJ1-1, with D possibly matching TRBD1 (5 bases). V lost 5 bases, J lost 3 bases, and 19 bases lay in between. Germline lookup yields CDR1 DFQATT and CDR2 SNEGSKA (reference sequence). The CDR3 length is 15 residues. CDR3 nucleotide sequence: TGCAGTGCTCCCCGGGGGTCTCCCCGGGACACTGAAGCTTTCTTT. Translated: CSAPRGSPRDTEAFF.

This clonotype was found a few times. The V gene is TRBV5-1, the J gene TRBJ1-1; TRBD1 matches at 12 bases. The CDR3 length is 15 residues. V trimming: 3 bases; J trimming: 7 bases; junction bases outside the gene matches: 7. The germline gives CDR1 SGHRS, CDR2 YFSETQ. CDR3: CASSSGDRGQVEAFF. DNA of the CDR3: TGCGCCAGCAGCTCTGGGGACAGGGGGCAGGTTGAAGCTTTCTTT.

This clonotype has just a few counts. The chain combines TRBV18 with TRBJ1-2, with TRBD1 matching 8 bases. From germline, CDR1 is KGHSH and CDR2 LQKENI. The CDR3 spans 14 residues. Losses at the gene ends were 3 bases for V and 4 bases for J; bases not matched to a gene: 4. CDR3 coding DNA: TGTGCCAGCTCACCCGGACAGGGAGTCTATGGCTACACCTTC. This encodes CASSPGQGVYGYTF. The full variable domain, rest sourced from reference TRBV18 and TRBJ1-2, is NAGVMQNPRHLVRRRGQEARLRCSPMKGHSHVYWYRQLPEEGLKFMVYLQKENIIDESGMPKERFSAEFPKEGPSILRIQQVVRGDSAAYFCASSPGQGVYGYTFGSGTRLTVV.

A few counts support this clonotype. Here the CDR3 DNA reads TGTGCCAGCAGTGAATTAAGGGGTGGGACAGGGGGCACTGAAGCTTTCTTT. It is translated as CASSELRGGTGGTEAFF. V gene TRBV25-1 combines with J gene TRBJ1-1; 11 bases agree with TRBD1. The CDR3 covers 17 residues. Per germline, CDR1 MGHDK and CDR2 SYGVNS. The trim removed 1 base at V and 4 bases at J, leaving 8 bases unmatched.

This clonotype has more than one count but fewer than ten. This sequence joins TRBV6-5 and TRBJ2-7, with D unresolved. CDR1 is MNHEY, CDR2 SVGAGI, per germline. The CDR3 contains 13 residues. V was shortened by 2 bases and J by 4 bases, with 9 bases between the two germline ends. CDR3 residues: CASSYRPIYEQYF. The CDR3 coding sequence is TGTGCCAGCAGTTACCGACCGATATACGAGCAGTACTTC.

The chain links TRBV27 to TRBJ2-1; 13 nucleotides agree with TRBD2. Germline V gene data show CDR1 as MNHEY and CDR2 as SMNVEV (reference sequence). V gave up 1 base and J gave up 9 bases; unmatched junction bases: 6. CDR3 length equals 16 residues. The CDR3 DNA reads as TGTGCCAGCAGTTTATGGACTAGCGGGAGTAGGGGTGAGCAGTTCTTC. Encoded protein: CASSLWTSGSRGEQFF.

This chain joins TRBV15 and TRBJ2-3, with 8 nucleotides matching TRBD1. V trimming: 7 bases; J trimming: 3 bases; junction bases outside the gene matches: 15. Germline V gives CDR1 LNHNV, CDR2 YYDKDF (reference sequence). The CDR3 covers 17 residues. CDR3 sequence (DNA): TGTGCCACCACAACCTCAGGGGGCTTTGGATATACAGATACGCAGTATTTT. Translated, it gives CATTTSGGFGYTDTQYF.

This clonotype was seen more than once but under ten times. The rearrangement links TRBV5-4 to TRBJ2-2; 9 bases align to TRBD1. Germline values: CDR1 SGHNT, CDR2 YYREEE (reference sequence). The CDR3 totals 15 residues. V lost 5 bases, J lost 3 bases, and 5 bases stayed unmatched. The CDR3 DNA sequence: TGTGCCAGCAGTTGGGACAGGGTTTACACCGGGGAGCTGTTTTTT. Translating gives CASSWDRVYTGELFF.

This clonotype was counted a single time. A much more abundant neighbour one base away suggests this may be a read error. This chain connects TRBV4-3 to TRBJ2-1, with D possibly TRBD1 on 5 matching bases. Germline-derived CDR1 and CDR2 are LGHNA and YSLEER. There are 12 residues in the CDR3. V lost 1 base to trimming and J lost 8 bases, with 6 bases between them. The CDR3 DNA reads as TGCGCCAGCAGCCAAGGGGGCCATGAGCAGTTCTTC. Amino acids: CASSQGGHEQFF.

This chain links TRBV6-2 or TRBV6-3 with TRBJ1-1; unclear D gene. Germline V lookup: CDR1 MNHEY, CDR2 SVGEGT. Trimming shortened V by 7 bases and J by 4 bases, and 19 bases separated the two germline ends. This CDR3 contains 15 residues. DNA of the CDR3: TGTGCCAGCACCCTAAGAGACCACACTACCACTGAAGCTTTCTTT. Protein sequence: CASTLRDHTTTEAFF.

The rearrangement joins TRBV7-9 to TRBJ2-2, with 9 bases identical to TRBD1. Germline V gene lookup returns CDR1 SEHNR and CDR2 FQNEAQ (reference sequence). V shed 2 bases and J 6 bases; nucleotides not matched to a gene: 7. This CDR3 is built from 16 residues. The CDR3 sequence is CASSLMRTGEPGELFF. The CDR3 nucleotides read TGTGCCAGCAGCTTAATGCGGACAGGGGAGCCCGGGGAGCTGTTTTTT.

The chain couples TRBV19 to TRBJ1-3; D gene ambiguous. V lost 3 bases, J lost 0 bases, and 15 bases lay in between. The CDR3 has 17 residues. CDR1 is LNHDA, CDR2 SQIVND, per germline (reference sequence). The CDR3 DNA follows: TGTGCCAGTAGTATTGAGCCTCGACTCTACTCTGGAAACACCATATATTTT. Protein sequence: CASSIEPRLYSGNTIYF.

The chain has TRBV11-2 and TRBJ2-1, with TRBD2 matching over 8 bases. Losses at the gene ends were 7 bases for V and 3 bases for J; bases not matched to a gene: 8. This CDR3 has 15 amino acids. Germline V gene data show CDR1 as SGHAT and CDR2 as FQNNGV. CDR3 nucleotides: TGTGCCAGCACCGTTCAACTAGCGGACTACAATGAGCAGTTCTTC. This encodes CASTVQLADYNEQFF.

The rearrangement uses TRBV27 and TRBJ2-7; D might be TRBD2 (6 bases). This CDR3 spans 15 amino acids. Germline values: CDR1 MNHEY, CDR2 SMNVEV (reference sequence). V dropped 2 bases and J dropped 3 bases, with 14 bases sitting between them. The CDR3 spells CASSLRGGNGYEQYF. The CDR3 region has the DNA TGTGCCAGCAGTTTAAGAGGCGGGAATGGCTACGAGCAGTACTTC.

This clonotype was found a few times. The chain joins TRBV29-1 to TRBJ2-3, with D hard to call. V lost 4 bases and J lost 1, with 9 bases in between. There are 13 residues in the CDR3. Germline CDR1 is SQVTM and CDR2 is ANQGSEA. The CDR3 coding sequence is TGCAGCGTTGCAGATAGGCGCACAGATACGCAGTATTTT. Amino acids: CSVADRRTDTQYF.

This sequence joins TRBV20-1 and TRBJ1-5; D is ambiguous. There are 15 residues in the CDR3. CDR1 is DFQATT, CDR2 SNEGSKA, per germline (reference sequence). The V gene lost 3 bases and the J gene lost 0 bases, with 12 bases spanning the gap. CDR3 sequence reads: CSASMNSHSNQPQHF. The CDR3, as DNA: TGCAGTGCTAGCATGAACAGCCATAGCAATCAGCCCCAGCATTTT.

The CDR3 DNA reads as TGTGCCAGCCGGAGTTTTAGCGGGCTGGGTGAGCTGTTTTTT. Its protein is CASRSFSGLGELFF. The chain has TRBV6-2 or TRBV6-3 and TRBJ2-2, with 7 bases that match TRBD2. Trimming removed 8 bases from V and 11 bases from J; junction bases left unmatched: 14. The CDR3 loop spans 14 amino acids. Germline V gene data show CDR1 as MNHEY and CDR2 as SVGEGT.

The rearrangement joins TRBV6-2 or TRBV6-3 to TRBJ1-2, with D possibly being TRBD1 (5 bases). V lost 2 bases, J lost 0 bases, and 10 bases lay in between. Germline V gene data show CDR1 as MNHEY and CDR2 as SVGEGT. This CDR3 has 15 residues. CDR3 residues: CASSYNGRANYGYTF. The CDR3 nucleotides read TGTGCCAGCAGTTACAACGGCAGGGCTAACTATGGCTACACCTTC.

This rearrangement joins TRBV20-1 to TRBJ2-5; TRBD2 aligns across 7 bases. CDR1 DFQATT and CDR2 SNEGSKA come from the germline V gene (reference sequence). Trimming cost V 1 base and J 2 bases; bases outside gene matches: 7. The CDR3 runs to 15 residues. The CDR3 here is CSARVSLAPQETQYF. In DNA, the CDR3 is TGCAGTGCTAGAGTCTCACTAGCGCCTCAAGAGACCCAGTACTTC.

The chain is built from TRBV4-1 and TRBJ1-1; D perhaps matches TRBD1 (6 bases). The V gene's germline CDR1 is MGHRA and CDR2 YSYEKL. The CDR3 sequence is 18 residues long. Trimming stripped 0 bases from V and 3 bases from J, with 20 bases between. CDR3 amino acids: CASSQDREAGEIDTEAFF. In DNA, the CDR3 is TGCGCCAGCAGCCAAGATCGAGAGGCAGGGGAGATTGACACTGAAGCTTTCTTT.

The CDR3 sequence: CASSFILGSEQYF. CDR3 bases: TGCGCCAGCAGCTTTATCCTCGGAAGCGAGCAGTACTTC. This chain links TRBV5-1 with TRBJ2-7; D is unresolved. The CDR3 covers 13 residues. Per the germline V gene, CDR1 is SGHRS and CDR2 is YFSETQ. Trimming pared 2 bases from V and 6 bases from J, leaving 12 bases between.